These 26 T cell receptor beta chains originate from one sample sequenced in a study of cytomegalovirus exposure and HLA in healthy donors. Primers included in the PCR were 60 Vbeta and 13 Jbeta primers. Assay: immunoSEQ multiplex PCR; the TCRdb copy retains only in-frame clones and omits some. The sample comprises 100,000 to 150,000 clones, 60% to 85% of which are singletons, and around 5.8% rests with the top ten. Sequenced: PBMCs. The receptors were sampled from a woman in her thirties or forties in good health and CMV-seronegative.

This rearrangement joins TRBV6-1 to TRBJ2-1, with 7 bases matching TRBD2. This CDR3 comprises 11 residues. Looked up from germline, CDR1 is MNHNS and CDR2 is SASEGT. The V segment lost 6 bases and the J segment 11 bases; nucleotides outside the gene matches: 4. CDR3: CASSPGTKQFF. The CDR3 region has the DNA TGTGCCAGCAGCCCCGGGACTAAGCAGTTCTTC.

This chain joins TRBV10-3 and TRBJ2-7; possibly TRBD2 for D (5 bases). V lost 0 bases, J lost 7 bases, and 7 bases lay in between. CDR3 length equals 12 residues. The germline V gene encodes CDR1 ENHRY and CDR2 SYGVKD. CDR3 DNA sequence: TGTGCCATCAGTGAGTCCCCGGGGGAGCAGTACTTC. It codes for CAISESPGEQYF.

The chain combines TRBV18 with TRBJ2-1; D is uncertain. V dropped 2 bases and J dropped 8 bases, with 7 bases sitting between them. Germline V gene lookup returns CDR1 KGHSH and CDR2 LQKENI. This CDR3 spans 12 amino acids. CDR3 sequence: CASSPSEDEQFF. CDR3 nucleotide sequence: TGTGCCAGCTCACCATCAGAAGATGAGCAGTTCTTC.

CDR3 sequence reads: CASSQWQGGTGELFF. CDR3 sequence (DNA): TGCGCCAGCAGCCAGTGGCAGGGTGGCACCGGGGAGCTGTTTTTT. The gene calls are TRBV4-3 and TRBJ2-2; TRBD1 is a possible D gene (5 bases). From germline, CDR1 is LGHNA and CDR2 YSLEER. CDR3 length equals 15 residues. V was pared by 3 bases and J by 4 bases, with 12 bases between.

The V and J genes are TRBV28 and TRBJ1-1; 8 nucleotides align to TRBD1. This CDR3 has 15 residues. The V segment lost 6 bases and the J segment 7 bases; nucleotides outside the gene matches: 13. The germline CDR1 and CDR2 sequences are MDHEN and SYDVKM. The CDR3 reads CASRPTGTGQIEAFF. The CDR3 DNA reads as TGTGCCAGCAGACCTACCGGGACAGGTCAGATTGAAGCTTTCTTT.

The chain combines TRBV4-2 with TRBJ1-3; weak D call: TRBD1 (5 bases). Per germline, CDR1 LGHNA and CDR2 YNFKEQ. V lost 0 bases and J 4 bases, leaving 13 bases between the germline ends. The CDR3 has 16 amino acids. The CDR3 DNA reads as TGTGCCAGCAGCCAAGATGGCGCGGGGCAGGGAAACACCATATATTTT. This gives the protein CASSQDGAGQGNTIYF.

This clone came up once. The J gene is TRBJ2-1, the V gene TRBV6-4; D is undetermined. Germline CDR1 MRHNA, CDR2 SNTAGT. V lost 2 bases and J lost 4, with 6 bases in between. This CDR3 comprises 13 residues. CDR3: CASSDGQYNEQFF. The CDR3 region has the DNA TGTGCCAGCAGTGACGGTCAGTACAATGAGCAGTTCTTC.

The CDR3 bases are TGTGCCAGCAGCAAGGGGGGGGCTGCCAAAAACATTCAGTACTTC. Its translation: CASSKGGAAKNIQYF. The V call is TRBV28, the J call TRBJ2-4; D is perhaps TRBD2 (7 bases). Trimming took off 6 bases at V and 1 base at J, with 13 bases between the two ends. Germline CDR1 and CDR2: MDHEN and SYDVKM. The CDR3 is 15 amino acids.

V and J are TRBV28 and TRBJ2-7; 9 nucleotides agree with TRBD2. Germline V gives CDR1 MDHEN, CDR2 SYDVKM. V shed 5 bases, J shed 5 bases, and the junction held 19 bases outside the gene matches. The CDR3 totals 18 residues. The CDR3 reads CASSRLNEAGGPLDEQYF. CDR3 DNA sequence: TGTGCCAGCAGTCGCCTTAACGAGGCGGGAGGGCCTCTCGACGAGCAGTACTTC. Complete variable domain (other parts from reference TRBV28 and TRBJ2-7): DVKVTQSSRYLVKRTGEKVFLECVQDMDHENMFWYRQDPGLGLRLIYFSYDVKMKEKGDIPEGYSVSREKKERFSLILESASTNQTSMYLCASSRLNEAGGPLDEQYFGPGTRLTVT.

V usage is TRBV12-2 and J usage is TRBJ1-1. TRBV12-2 is assigned pseudogene status. The CDR3 is 18 residues long. CDR3 in amino acids: CASRFFAGGRGMNTEAFF. The CDR3 DNA sequence: TGTGCAAGTCGCTTTTTCGCGGGGGGGCGGGGGATGAACACTGAAGCTTTCTTT.

This chain joins TRBV14 and TRBJ2-2, with D perhaps matching TRBD1 (5 bases). The V gene lost 5 bases and the J gene lost 5 bases, with 15 bases spanning the gap. The CDR3 has 15 residues. The germline gives CDR1 SGHDN, CDR2 FVKESK. CDR3 nucleotide sequence: TGTGCCAGCAGCGCCAGGGTAGTTGAAACCGGGGAGCTGTTTTTT. This codes for CASSARVVETGELFF.

V gene TRBV11-2 combines with J gene TRBJ2-7; 13 bases map to TRBD2. The V gene's germline CDR1 is SGHAT and CDR2 FQNNGV. With 1 base clipped from V and 4 bases from J, the junction kept 1 base outside the gene matches. CDR3 length equals 15 residues. The CDR3 reads CASSLVGLAGYEQYF. In DNA form, the CDR3 reads TGTGCCAGCAGCTTAGTGGGACTAGCGGGATACGAGCAGTACTTC.

This chain connects TRBV6-6 to TRBJ2-1, with TRBD2 as a possible D gene (5 bases). Germline loops: CDR1 MNHNY, CDR2 SVGAGI (reference sequence). The CDR3 sequence is 12 residues long. Deletions cut 6 bases from V and 5 bases from J, with 8 bases between. The CDR3 here is CASSFSDNEQFF. CDR3 in DNA: TGTGCCAGCAGCTTTAGCGACAATGAGCAGTTCTTC.

The CDR3 protein is CASSLPDLNTEAFF. The CDR3 DNA follows: TGCGCCAGCAGCTTGCCAGACTTAAACACTGAAGCTTTCTTT. The rearrangement joins TRBV5-1 to TRBJ1-1; D is ambiguous. This CDR3 has 14 amino acids. Trimming stripped 1 base from V and 2 bases from J, with 9 bases between. Germline V gene sequence: CDR1 SGHRS, CDR2 YFSETQ.

The chain combines TRBV18 with TRBJ1-2; unclear D gene. Germline V gene data show CDR1 as KGHSH and CDR2 as LQKENI. The CDR3 extends over 13 amino acids. The V end was cut by 0 bases, the J end by 6 bases, with 8 bases between. The CDR3 sequence is CASSPPARDGYTF. The DNA for the CDR3 is TGTGCCAGCTCACCACCGGCTCGGGATGGCTACACCTTC.

V usage is TRBV4-2 and J usage is TRBJ2-1, with D perhaps matching TRBD2 (5 bases). The CDR3 is made up of 13 amino acids. Germline CDR1 and CDR2: LGHNA and YNFKEQ. Deletions cut 1 base from V and 10 bases from J, with 11 bases between. The CDR3 DNA reads TGTGCCAGCAGCCAAGGTAAGGGAGAGGAGCAGTTCTTC. This translates into CASSQGKGEEQFF.

The chain couples TRBV4-1 to TRBJ2-1, with D possibly matching TRBD2 (7 bases). Germline V lookup: CDR1 MGHRA, CDR2 YSYEKL. Trimming left V 8 bases short and J 5 bases short, with 19 bases between. This CDR3 region has 15 residues. The CDR3 nucleotides are TGCGCCAGCTCACGTGGGGGGGCGACCCACAATGAGCAGTTCTTC. It specifies CASSRGGATHNEQFF.

V usage is TRBV29-1 and J usage is TRBJ2-1, with D tentatively TRBD2 (6 bases). This CDR3 has 14 amino acids. V dropped 3 bases and J dropped 6 bases, with 15 bases sitting between them. The V gene's germline CDR1 is SQVTM and CDR2 ANQGSEA. CDR3 sequence (DNA): TGCAGCGTTGACGGTGCGGGATTGCTCAATGAGCAGTTCTTC. This translates into CSVDGAGLLNEQFF.

The chain joins TRBV19 to TRBJ1-2, with D possibly being TRBD1 (6 bases). The CDR3 consists of 14 residues. Trimming stripped 5 bases from V and 4 bases from J, with 14 bases between. Per germline, CDR1 LNHDA and CDR2 SQIVND (reference sequence). CDR3 sequence reads: CASSRGGRIYGYTF. DNA of the CDR3: TGTGCCAGTAGTCGCGGGGGCCGCATCTATGGCTACACCTTC.

The rearrangement links TRBV5-1 to TRBJ2-2; 8 nucleotides match TRBD2. The CDR3 length is 14 residues. J gave up 4 bases and V 4 bases, and 3 bases lay outside the gene matches. CDR1 is SGHRS, CDR2 YFSETQ, per germline. The CDR3 nucleotides are TGCGCCAGCAGCATTAGCGGGACCACCGGGGAGCTGTTTTTT. Residues: CASSISGTTGELFF.

The CDR3 sequence: CASSPGSNQPQHF. The CDR3 DNA follows: TGTGCCAGCAGCCCTGGCTCCAATCAGCCCCAGCATTTT. V gene TRBV7-2 combines with J gene TRBJ1-5; no clear D gene. This CDR3 spans 13 amino acids. V was clipped by 5 bases and J by 3 bases, with 8 bases between them. Germline V gives CDR1 SGHTA, CDR2 FQGNSA.

V and J are TRBV7-6 and TRBJ1-4; D gene uncertain. Germline-derived CDR1 and CDR2 are SGHVS and FNYEAQ. The CDR3 runs to 15 residues. V lost 3 bases and J lost 3, with 11 bases in between. The CDR3 DNA reads as TGTGCCAGCAGCTTTAGATCCGTGGCTAATGAAAAACTGTTTTTT. This codes for CASSFRSVANEKLFF.

The chain has TRBV28 and TRBJ2-5; TRBD2 matches 9 bases. The J call could be wrong; TRBJ2-7 is a better fit for the DNA end. Germline-derived CDR1 and CDR2 are MDHEN and SYDVKM. The CDR3 consists of 14 residues. CDR3 bases: TGTGCCAGCAGTCCCGGGACTAGCAGTTACGAGCAGTACTTC. Residues: CASSPGTSSYEQYF.

The chain uses TRBV5-1 and TRBJ2-1; TRBD2 agrees at 8 bases. Trimming removed 3 bases from V and 6 bases from J; junction bases left unmatched: 8. The CDR3 is made up of 15 amino acids. Germline lookup yields CDR1 SGHRS and CDR2 YFSETQ. CDR3 in DNA: TGCGCCAGCAGCTCGGTCGGGGGGGAGCCCAATGAGCAGTTCTTC. Its protein product is CASSSVGGEPNEQFF.

The V gene is TRBV7-2, the J gene TRBJ2-1; TRBD2 agrees at 9 bases. The length of the CDR3 is 16 residues. V was clipped by 0 bases and J by 7 bases; unmatched bases: 7. CDR1 and CDR2 (germline): SGHTA, FQGNSA. CDR3 bases: TGTGCCAGCAGCTTAGCTGCGGGAGGGCCAAGGAATGAGCAGTTCTTC. Its translation: CASSLAAGGPRNEQFF.

V is TRBV7-8 and J is TRBJ1-1, with D possibly TRBD1 on 5 matching bases. CDR1 and CDR2 (germline): SGHVS, FQNEAQ. This CDR3 is built from 15 residues. V lost 5 bases to trimming and J lost 0 bases, with 13 bases between them. The chain's CDR3 is CASSRAGRLNTEAFF. CDR3 sequence (DNA): TGTGCCAGCAGCCGCGCGGGGCGGTTGAACACTGAAGCTTTCTTT.